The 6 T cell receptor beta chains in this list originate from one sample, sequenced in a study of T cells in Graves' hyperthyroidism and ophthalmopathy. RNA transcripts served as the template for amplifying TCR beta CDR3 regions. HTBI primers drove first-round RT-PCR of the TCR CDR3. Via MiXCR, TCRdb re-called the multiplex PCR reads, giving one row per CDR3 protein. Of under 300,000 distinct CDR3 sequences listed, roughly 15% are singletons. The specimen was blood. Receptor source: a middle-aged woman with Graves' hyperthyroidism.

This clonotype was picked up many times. CDR3 region: CSVRTYSDTQYF. The CDR3 coding sequence is TGCAGCGTTAGGACCTATAGCGATACGCAGTATTTT. This rearrangement joins TRBV29-1 to TRBJ2-3; D uncertain. This CDR3 has 12 amino acids. V gave up 5 bases and J gave up 6 bases, with 12 bases separating them. Per the germline V gene, CDR1 is SQVTM and CDR2 is ANQGSEA.

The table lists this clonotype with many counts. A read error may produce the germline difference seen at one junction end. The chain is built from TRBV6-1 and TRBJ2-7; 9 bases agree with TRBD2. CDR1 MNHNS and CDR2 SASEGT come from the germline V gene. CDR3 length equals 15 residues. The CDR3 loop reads CASRVAAGGHYEQYF. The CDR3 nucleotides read TGTGCGAGCAGGGTGGCAGCGGGAGGCCACTACGAGCAGTACTTC.

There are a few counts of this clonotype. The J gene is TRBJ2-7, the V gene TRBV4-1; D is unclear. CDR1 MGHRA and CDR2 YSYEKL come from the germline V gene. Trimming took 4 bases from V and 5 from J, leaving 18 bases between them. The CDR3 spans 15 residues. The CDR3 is CASSRVPGPQDEQYF. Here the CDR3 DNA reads TGCGCCAGCAGCCGCGTACCCGGGCCTCAGGACGAGCAGTACTTC.

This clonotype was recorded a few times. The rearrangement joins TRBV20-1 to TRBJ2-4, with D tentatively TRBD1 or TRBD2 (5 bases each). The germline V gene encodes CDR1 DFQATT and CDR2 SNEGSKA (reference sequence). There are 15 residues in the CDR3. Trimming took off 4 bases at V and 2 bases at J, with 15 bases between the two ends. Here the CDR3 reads CSAIHSGTTKNIQYF. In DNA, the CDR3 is TGCAGTGCTATCCATTCTGGGACCACCAAAAACATTCAGTACTTC.

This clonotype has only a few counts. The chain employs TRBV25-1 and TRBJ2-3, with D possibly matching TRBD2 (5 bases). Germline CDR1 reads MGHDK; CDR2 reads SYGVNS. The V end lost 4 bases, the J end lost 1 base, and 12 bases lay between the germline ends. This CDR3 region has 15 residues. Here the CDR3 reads CASSARLTGTDTQYF. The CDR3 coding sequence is TGTGCCAGCAGTGCTAGACTAACAGGCACAGATACGCAGTATTTT.

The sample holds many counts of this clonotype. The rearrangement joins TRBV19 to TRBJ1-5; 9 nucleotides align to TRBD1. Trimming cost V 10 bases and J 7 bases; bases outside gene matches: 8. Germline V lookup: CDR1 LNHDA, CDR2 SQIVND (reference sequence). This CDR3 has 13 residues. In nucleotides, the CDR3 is TGTGCCACCTTAGGGGGACAGGGACAGCCCCAGCATTTT. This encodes CATLGGQGQPQHF.